This TCR beta chain was identified during a study of CD8+CD57+ T cells in acquired aplastic anemia (dated by TCRdb to 2017 to 2018). About the investigation overall: DNA extracted from sorted CD4+ and CD8+ cells had a mean of about 3 ug, with a range of about 0.19 to 30 ug. CD8+CD57+ expansion was defined as a frequency above the mean frequency observed in healthy subjects.

Expansion of CD8+CD57+ cells had been shown by flow cytometry in the patients chosen for sequencing. All patients had severe acquired aplastic anemia diagnosed by International Study of Aplastic Anemia and Agranulocytosis and Camitta criteria. No therapy had been received by the patients at the time of blood sampling. In this study, sorted CD4+ and CD8+ T cells from the blood of healthy subjects and of severe aplastic anemia patients had their TCR repertoires deep-sequenced. In the USA, patient enrollment took place under clinicaltrials.gov protocols 00001620, 01623167, 00001397, 00071045, 00081523 and 00961064. Ficoll-Paque density gradient centrifugation was used to isolate peripheral blood mononuclear cells. Before DNA extraction, CD4+ and CD8+ T cells were sorted by FACS or by magnetic beads. Profiling of TCR beta VDJ combinations and CDR3 sequences used genomic DNA as the template. An Illumina HiSeq 2000 was the platform used for TCR repertoire sequencing. As for the authors' bioinformatics: TRBV/TRBJ rearrangement plots, CDR3 size and DJ length profiles, and Simpson's diversity index were used to evaluate the repertoires. Whichever DNA sequence was most abundant in the deep sequencing data was defined as the immunodominant clone. CDR3 amino acid sequences were checked for sharing between subjects and were compared against published repertoires and the VDJdb database. The raw public data were reprocessed by TCRdb itself: fastp quality trimming at Q25, MiXCR clonotype calling, in-frame beta chains only. Each record represents a unique CDR3 protein, reported with the most common genes and DNA among its rows. TCRdb's processing, not the authors' own work, is the source of the V and J calls. Counted in this sample were roughly 150,000 distinct CDR3 sequences; around half of them appeared once. The ten largest account for under 3.5% of the sample.

Overall study results and their limits: Between patients and healthy controls, no significant difference in CD8+ Simpson's diversity was found (P=0.060). Around 30 CD8+ CDR3 sequences were shared between patients and controls but appeared highly expressed in patients and within their immunodominant clones.

In the germline V gene, CDR1 corresponds to KGHDR and CDR2 to SFDVKD. The CDR3, from cysteine to phenylalanine, totals 13 residues. Only CDR3 DNA remains: 39 bases, in frame from the first base. The V and J ends are trimmed by 4 bases and 8 bases, leaving 11 bases between them. The sample holds a few counts of this clonotype. It lacks a known antigen. Per-base qualities were not stored, and no clone one base away is much larger. The sequence joins TRBV24-1 to TRBJ2-1; the D gene cannot be named for sure. The specimen sequenced was sorted CD4+, CD8+, or CD8+CD57+ T cells (not recorded which) from PBMCs. The clonotype was recovered from a human donor with aplastic anemia. CDR3 reads: CATSDEGWHEQFF. The DNA reads TGTGCCACCAGTGACGAAGGGTGGCATGAGCAGTTCTTC.